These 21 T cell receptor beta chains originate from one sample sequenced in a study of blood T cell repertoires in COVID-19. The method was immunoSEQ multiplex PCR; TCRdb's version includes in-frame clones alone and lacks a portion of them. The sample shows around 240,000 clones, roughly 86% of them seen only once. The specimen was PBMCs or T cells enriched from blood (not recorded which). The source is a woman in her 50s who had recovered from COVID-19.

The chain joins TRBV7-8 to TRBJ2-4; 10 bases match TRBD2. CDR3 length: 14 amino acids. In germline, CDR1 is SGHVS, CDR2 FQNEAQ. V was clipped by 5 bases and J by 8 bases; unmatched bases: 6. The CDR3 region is CASSPSGRVDIQYF. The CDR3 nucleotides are TGTGCCAGCAGCCCAAGCGGGAGGGTGGACATTCAGTACTTC.

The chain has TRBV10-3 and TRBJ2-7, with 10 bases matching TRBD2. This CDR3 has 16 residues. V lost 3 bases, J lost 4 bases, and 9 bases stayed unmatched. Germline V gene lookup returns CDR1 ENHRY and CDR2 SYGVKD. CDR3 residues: CAISDLGTSVGYEQYF. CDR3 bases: TGTGCCATCAGTGACCTCGGGACTAGCGTCGGGTACGAGCAGTACTTC.

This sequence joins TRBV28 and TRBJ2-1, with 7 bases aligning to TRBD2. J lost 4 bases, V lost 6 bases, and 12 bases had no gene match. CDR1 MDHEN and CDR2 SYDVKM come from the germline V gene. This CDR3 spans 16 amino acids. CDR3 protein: CASSLLGDYSYNEQFF. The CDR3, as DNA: TGTGCCAGCAGCTTGCTGGGGGACTACTCATACAATGAGCAGTTCTTC.

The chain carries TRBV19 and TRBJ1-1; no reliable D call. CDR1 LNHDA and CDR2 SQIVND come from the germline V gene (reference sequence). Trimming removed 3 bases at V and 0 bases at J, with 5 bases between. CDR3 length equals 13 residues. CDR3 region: CASSIRLNTEAFF. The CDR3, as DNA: TGTGCCAGTAGTATCCGTTTGAACACTGAAGCTTTCTTT.

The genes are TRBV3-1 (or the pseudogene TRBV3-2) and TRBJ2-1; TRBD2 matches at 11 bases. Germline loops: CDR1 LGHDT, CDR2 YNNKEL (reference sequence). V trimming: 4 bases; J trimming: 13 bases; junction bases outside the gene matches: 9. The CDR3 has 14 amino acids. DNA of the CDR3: TGTGCCAGCAGCCTCCTTCTGGGACTAGCGGACCAGTTCTTC. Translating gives CASSLLLGLADQFF.

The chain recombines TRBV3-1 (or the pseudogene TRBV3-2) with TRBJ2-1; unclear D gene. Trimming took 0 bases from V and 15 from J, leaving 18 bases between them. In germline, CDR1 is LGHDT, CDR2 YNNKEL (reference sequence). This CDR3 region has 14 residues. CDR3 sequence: CASSQDRSRPHPFF. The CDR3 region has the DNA TGTGCCAGCAGCCAAGATCGTTCGAGGCCACACCCGTTCTTC.

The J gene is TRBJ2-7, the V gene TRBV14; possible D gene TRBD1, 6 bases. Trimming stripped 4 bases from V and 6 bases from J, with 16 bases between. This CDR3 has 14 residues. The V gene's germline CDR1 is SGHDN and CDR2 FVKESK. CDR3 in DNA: TGTGCCAGCAGCCGGCGGCAGGGGAGAGGCGAGCAGTACTTC. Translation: CASSRRQGRGEQYF.

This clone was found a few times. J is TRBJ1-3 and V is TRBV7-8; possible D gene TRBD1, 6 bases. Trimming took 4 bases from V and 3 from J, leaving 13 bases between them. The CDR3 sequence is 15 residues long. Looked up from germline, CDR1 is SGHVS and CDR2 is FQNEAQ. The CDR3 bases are TGTGCCAGCAGCTCCCAGGGGATTAATGGAAACACCATATATTTT. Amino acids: CASSSQGINGNTIYF. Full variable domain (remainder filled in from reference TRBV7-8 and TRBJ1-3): GAGVSQSPRYKVAKRGQDVALRCDPISGHVSLFWYQQALGQGPEFLTYFQNEAQLDKSGLPSDRFFAERPEGSVSTLKIQRTQQEDSAVYLCASSSQGINGNTIYFGEGSWLTVV.

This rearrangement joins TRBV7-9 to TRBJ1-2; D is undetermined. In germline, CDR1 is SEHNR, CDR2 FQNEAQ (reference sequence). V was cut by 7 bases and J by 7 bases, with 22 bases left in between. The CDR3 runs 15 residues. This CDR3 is CASTRFGENPSGYTF. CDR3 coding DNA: TGTGCCAGCACCCGTTTTGGGGAGAACCCTTCTGGCTACACCTTC.

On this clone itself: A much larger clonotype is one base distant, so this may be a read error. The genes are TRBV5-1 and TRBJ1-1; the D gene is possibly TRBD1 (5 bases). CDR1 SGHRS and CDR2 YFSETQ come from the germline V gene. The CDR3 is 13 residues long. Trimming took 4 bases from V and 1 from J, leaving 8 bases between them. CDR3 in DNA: TGCGCCAGCAGCCACGACAGGAACACTGAAGCTTTCTTT. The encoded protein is CASSHDRNTEAFF. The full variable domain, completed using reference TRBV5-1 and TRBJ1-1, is KAGVTQTPRYLIKTRGQQVTLSCSPISGHRSVSWYQQTPGQGLQFLFEYFSETQRNKGNFPGRFSGRQFSNSRSEMNVSTLELGDSALYLCASSHDRNTEAFFGQGTRLTVV.

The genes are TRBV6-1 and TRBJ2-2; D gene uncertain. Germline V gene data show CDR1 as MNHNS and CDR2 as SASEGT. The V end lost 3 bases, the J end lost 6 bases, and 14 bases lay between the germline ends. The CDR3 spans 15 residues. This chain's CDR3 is CASSDEGLSAGELFF. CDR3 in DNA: TGTGCCAGCAGTGACGAAGGTTTAAGCGCCGGGGAGCTGTTTTTT.

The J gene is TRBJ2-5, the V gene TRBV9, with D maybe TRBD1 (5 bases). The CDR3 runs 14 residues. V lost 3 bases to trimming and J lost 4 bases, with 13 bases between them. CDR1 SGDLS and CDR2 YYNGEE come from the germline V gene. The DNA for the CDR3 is TGTGCCAGCAGCGGCGAAAGGGGTCGAGAGACCCAGTACTTC. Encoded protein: CASSGERGRETQYF.

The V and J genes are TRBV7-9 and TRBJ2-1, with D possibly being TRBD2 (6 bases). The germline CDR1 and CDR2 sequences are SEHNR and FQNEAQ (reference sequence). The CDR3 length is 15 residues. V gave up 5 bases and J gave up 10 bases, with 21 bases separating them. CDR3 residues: CASSPPLGRGDEQFF. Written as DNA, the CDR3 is TGTGCCAGCAGCCCGCCCCTCGGGAGAGGGGACGAGCAGTTCTTC.

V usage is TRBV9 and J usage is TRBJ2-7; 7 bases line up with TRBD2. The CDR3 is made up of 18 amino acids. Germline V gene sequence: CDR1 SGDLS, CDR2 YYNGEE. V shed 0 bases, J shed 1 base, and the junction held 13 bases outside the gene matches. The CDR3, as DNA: TGTGCCAGCAGCGTAGGACCACCCGGCAGCGGGGCGTCCTACGAGCAGTACTTC. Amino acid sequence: CASSVGPPGSGASYEQYF.

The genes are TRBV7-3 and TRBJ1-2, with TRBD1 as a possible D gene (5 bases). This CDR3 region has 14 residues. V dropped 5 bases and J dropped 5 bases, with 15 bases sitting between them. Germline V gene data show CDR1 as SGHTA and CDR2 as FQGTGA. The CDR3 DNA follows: TGTGCCAGCAGCCCTGGGGCATGGGGTTATGGCTACACCTTC. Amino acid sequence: CASSPGAWGYGYTF.

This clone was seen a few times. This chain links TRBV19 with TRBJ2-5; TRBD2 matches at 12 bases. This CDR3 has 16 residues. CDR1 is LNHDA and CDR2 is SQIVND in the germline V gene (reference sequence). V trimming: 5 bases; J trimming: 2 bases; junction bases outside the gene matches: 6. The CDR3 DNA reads TGTGCCAGTAGTCGTCGGACTAGCGGGACTCAAGAGACCCAGTACTTC. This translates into CASSRRTSGTQETQYF.

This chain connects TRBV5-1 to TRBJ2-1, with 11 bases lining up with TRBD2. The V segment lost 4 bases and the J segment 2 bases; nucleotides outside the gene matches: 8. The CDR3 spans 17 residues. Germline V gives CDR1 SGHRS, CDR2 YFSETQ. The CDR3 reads CASSPGTSGMAYNEQFF. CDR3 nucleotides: TGCGCCAGCAGCCCGGGGACTAGCGGAATGGCCTACAATGAGCAGTTCTTC. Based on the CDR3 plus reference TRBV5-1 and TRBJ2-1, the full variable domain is KAGVTQTPRYLIKTRGQQVTLSCSPISGHRSVSWYQQTPGQGLQFLFEYFSETQRNKGNFPGRFSGRQFSNSRSEMNVSTLELGDSALYLCASSPGTSGMAYNEQFFGPGTRLTVL.

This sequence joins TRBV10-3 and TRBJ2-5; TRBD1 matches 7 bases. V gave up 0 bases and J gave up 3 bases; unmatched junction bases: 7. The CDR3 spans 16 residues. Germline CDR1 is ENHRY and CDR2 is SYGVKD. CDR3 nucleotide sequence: TGTGCCATCAGTGAGTCGCCCGACAGGGTAGAAGAGACCCAGTACTTC. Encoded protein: CAISESPDRVEETQYF.

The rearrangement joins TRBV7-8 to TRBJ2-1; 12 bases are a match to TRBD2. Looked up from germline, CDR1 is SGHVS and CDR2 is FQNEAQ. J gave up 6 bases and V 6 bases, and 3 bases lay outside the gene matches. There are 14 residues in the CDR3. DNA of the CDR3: TGTGCCAGCAGTCGGACTAGCGGGGCCAATGAGCAGTTCTTC. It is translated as CASSRTSGANEQFF.

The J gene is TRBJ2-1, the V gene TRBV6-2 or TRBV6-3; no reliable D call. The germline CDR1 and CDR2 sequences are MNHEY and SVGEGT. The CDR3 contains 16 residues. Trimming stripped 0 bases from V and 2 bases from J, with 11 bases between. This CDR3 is CASSYSRGGTYNEQFF. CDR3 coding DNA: TGTGCCAGCAGTTACTCACGAGGCGGCACCTACAATGAGCAGTTCTTC.

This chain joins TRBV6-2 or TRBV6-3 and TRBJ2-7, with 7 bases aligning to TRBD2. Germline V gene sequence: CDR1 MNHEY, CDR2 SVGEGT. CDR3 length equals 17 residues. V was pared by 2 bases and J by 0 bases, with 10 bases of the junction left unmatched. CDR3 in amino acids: CASSYIPWEGSSYEQYF. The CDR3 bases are TGTGCCAGCAGTTACATCCCCTGGGAGGGTAGCTCCTACGAGCAGTACTTC.